This TCR beta chain was sequenced during a study of graft-versus-host responses after intestinal transplantation. About the study: Among the recipients, all got anti-thymocyte globulin induction and then tacrolimus and steroids for approximately 3 years.

The germline V and J ends were trimmed by 10 bases and 2 bases, with 18 bases remaining between them. The CDR3 is 15 amino acids. CDR1 is MNHNS, CDR2 SASEGT, per germline. Notes on this clone: Its target is not known.

The table came from immunoSEQ multiplex PCR; TCRdb's copy has only in-frame clones and leaves some out. Here the sample spans 90,000 to 120,000 clones, roughly 86% being singletons. V gene TRBV6-1 combines with J gene TRBJ1-5, with D possibly TRBD1 on 5 matching bases. The source was unstimulated CD4+ T cells sorted from spleen or lymph node cells, collected before transplant. This TCR came from a human donor who was the organ donor for an intestinal transplant. The CDR3 here is CATLWGSEGNQPQHF. The CDR3 bases are TGTGCCACCTTATGGGGCTCGGAGGGCAATCAGCCCCAGCATTTT.